These 27 T cell receptor beta chains came from one sample sequenced in a study of OX40 agonist ivuxolimab in advanced cancers. Sequenced by immunoSEQ multiplex PCR; TCRdb stores in-frame clones only, minus some. This sample has about 73,000 clones, with roughly 90% found just once. The sequencing here drew on CD4+ or CD8+ T cells sorted from blood, taken in a trial of the OX40 agonist ivuxolimab. Receptors originate from an adult with an advanced solid tumor such as melanoma, head and neck, liver or kidney cancer.

J is TRBJ2-5 and V is TRBV27, with D perhaps TRBD2 (7 bases). In germline, CDR1 is MNHEY, CDR2 SMNVEV (reference sequence). V was cut by 3 bases and J by 7 bases, with 15 bases left in between. This CDR3 is built from 14 residues. The chain's CDR3 is CASSFNSGEGTQYF. In DNA form, the CDR3 reads TGTGCCAGCAGTTTCAACTCAGGGGAGGGGACCCAGTACTTC.

The chain combines TRBV9 with TRBJ1-3; D may be TRBD1 (5 bases). V lost 5 bases and J lost 1, with 16 bases in between. Per the germline V gene, CDR1 is SGDLS and CDR2 is YYNGEE. This CDR3 contains 16 residues. CDR3 amino acids: CASSPGLGLSGNTIYF. The CDR3 DNA is TGTGCCAGCAGTCCCGGCTTGGGGCTTTCTGGAAACACCATATATTTT.

There are a few counts of this clone. V gene TRBV7-3 combines with J gene TRBJ2-1; D is perhaps TRBD1 (7 bases). The CDR3 contains 15 residues. Deletions cut 5 bases from V and 4 bases from J, with 15 bases between. Germline CDR1 and CDR2: SGHTA and FQGTGA. DNA for the CDR3: TGTGCCAGCAGCCCCGCGGGGACAGCTTACAATGAGCAGTTCTTC. Protein sequence: CASSPAGTAYNEQFF.

This chain links TRBV5-1 with TRBJ1-1, with 7 bases matching TRBD1. V dropped 3 bases and J dropped 4; count of bases not matched to a gene: 3. In germline, CDR1 is SGHRS, CDR2 YFSETQ. CDR3 length: 13 amino acids. In DNA form, the CDR3 reads TGCGCCAGCAGCTCGGGACAGACCACTGAAGCTTTCTTT. This encodes CASSSGQTTEAFF.

The rearrangement joins TRBV6-1 to TRBJ2-1; the D gene is possibly TRBD1 (6 bases). Between the trimmed V and J ends, which lost 6 bases and 0 bases, there was a span of 12 bases. The CDR3 runs 15 residues. The V gene's germline CDR1 is MNHNS and CDR2 SASEGT. Written as DNA, the CDR3 is TGTGCCAGCAGAACAGGGTTTAGCTCCTACAATGAGCAGTTCTTC. Translation: CASRTGFSSYNEQFF.

This clone occurred a few times. The rearrangement joins TRBV7-2 to TRBJ1-2; D is perhaps TRBD1 (6 bases). This CDR3 comprises 14 residues. Germline V lookup: CDR1 SGHTA, CDR2 FQGNSA. Trimming cost V 5 bases and J 1 base, with 11 bases left between them. The DNA for the CDR3 is TGTGCCAGCAGCCCGGACAGTTATAACTATGGCTACACCTTC. Translated: CASSPDSYNYGYTF.

J is TRBJ2-2 and V is TRBV5-1; D possibly corresponds to TRBD1 (5 bases). Germline V gives CDR1 SGHRS, CDR2 YFSETQ. The CDR3 is 13 residues long. Trimming cost V 4 bases and J 3 bases, with 7 bases left between them. The CDR3 sequence: CASSIQDTGELFF. The DNA for the CDR3 is TGCGCCAGCAGCATACAGGACACCGGGGAGCTGTTTTTT.

V usage is TRBV5-1 and J usage is TRBJ2-7; D might be TRBD1 or TRBD2, each matching 5 bases. Germline CDR1 SGHRS, CDR2 YFSETQ. Trimming stripped 3 bases from V and 7 bases from J, with 17 bases between. The CDR3 totals 14 residues. CDR3 sequence reads: CASSSSGTGWEQYF. The CDR3, as DNA: TGCGCCAGCAGCTCGTCCGGGACGGGCTGGGAGCAGTACTTC.

The chain joins TRBV10-3 to TRBJ2-1; no firm D call. Looked up from germline, CDR1 is ENHRY and CDR2 is SYGVKD. V lost 0 bases and J 8 bases, leaving 2 bases between the germline ends. CDR3 length: 11 amino acids. The CDR3 loop reads CAISESYEQFF. CDR3 DNA sequence: TGTGCCATCAGTGAGTCTTATGAGCAGTTCTTC.

The chain employs TRBV4-1 and TRBJ2-5, with D perhaps assigned TRBD1 or TRBD2 (5 bases each). This CDR3 contains 16 residues. In germline, CDR1 is MGHRA, CDR2 YSYEKL. V was pared by 3 bases and J by 5 bases, with 19 bases between. CDR3 sequence reads: CASSHGGGYVVETQYF. CDR3 bases: TGCGCCAGCAGCCATGGGGGTGGATATGTGGTGGAGACCCAGTACTTC.

The V and J genes are TRBV6-6 and TRBJ1-2; 8 bases agree with TRBD1. Trimming removed 6 bases from V and 4 bases from J; junction bases left unmatched: 7. This CDR3 has 14 residues. The V gene's germline CDR1 is MNHNY and CDR2 SVGAGI (reference sequence). The CDR3 DNA reads as TGTGCCAGCAGGCCCGGGACAGGCGGCTATGGCTACACCTTC. Encoded protein: CASRPGTGGYGYTF.

The J gene is TRBJ1-5, the V gene TRBV5-5; D gene unclear. The V end lost 5 bases, the J end lost 2 bases, and 14 bases lay between the germline ends. This CDR3 contains 15 residues. Germline CDR1 reads SGHKS; CDR2 reads YYEKEE (reference sequence). The CDR3 region has the DNA TGTGCCAGCAGTTCCGGGGTCATCGGCAATCAGCCCCAGCATTTT. This codes for CASSSGVIGNQPQHF.

The rearrangement links TRBV9 to TRBJ2-1; D ambiguous. V was clipped by 4 bases and J by 0 bases, with 11 bases between them. Looked up from germline, CDR1 is SGDLS and CDR2 is YYNGEE. CDR3 length: 15 residues. The CDR3 coding sequence is TGTGCCAGCAGCTCCTCAGGTAGCTCCTACAATGAGCAGTTCTTC. It translates to CASSSSGSSYNEQFF.

J is TRBJ2-3 and V is TRBV30; D call uncertain. Trimming pared 3 bases from V and 3 bases from J, leaving 10 bases between. Germline V gives CDR1 GTSNPN, CDR2 SVGIG (reference sequence). The CDR3 is 13 residues long. Here the CDR3 DNA reads TGTGCCTGGAGAGGGCCCGGGACAGATACGCAGTATTTT. Its protein is CAWRGPGTDTQYF.

This clone has a handful of counts. The chain links TRBV5-6 to TRBJ1-4; D not certain. The germline V gene encodes CDR1 SGHDT and CDR2 YYEEEE. Trimming took off 1 base at V and 4 bases at J, with 8 bases between the two ends. This CDR3 region has 14 residues. The chain's CDR3 is CASSLKSFNEKLFF. CDR3 in DNA: TGTGCCAGCAGCTTGAAGAGTTTTAATGAAAAACTGTTTTTT.

The chain is built from TRBV30 and TRBJ1-5; the D is unclear. The germline V gene has CDR1 GTSNPN and CDR2 SVGIG (reference sequence). The CDR3 loop spans 12 amino acids. The V and J ends lost 0 bases and 6 bases respectively, with 6 bases between them. The CDR3 sequence is CAWSVLSQPQHF. The CDR3 coding sequence is TGTGCCTGGAGTGTACTGAGTCAGCCCCAGCATTTT.

The rearrangement joins TRBV5-1 to TRBJ1-2, with D uncertain. This CDR3 comprises 14 residues. V gave up 4 bases and J gave up 7 bases, with 17 bases separating them. In germline, CDR1 is SGHRS, CDR2 YFSETQ. This CDR3 reads CASSPAQSRGGYTF. The DNA for the CDR3 is TGCGCCAGCAGCCCAGCACAGAGCCGGGGTGGCTACACCTTC.

The chain has TRBV9 and TRBJ2-3; TRBD2 is a possible D gene (6 bases). V gave up 5 bases and J gave up 4 bases, with 14 bases separating them. The CDR3 extends over 14 amino acids. CDR1 is SGDLS and CDR2 is YYNGEE in the germline V gene. CDR3 in DNA: TGTGCCAGCAGTAGGAGGGGTGGGCCAGATACGCAGTATTTT. Its protein is CASSRRGGPDTQYF. The full variable domain, in which reference TRBV9 and TRBJ2-3 provide the parts outside the CDR3, is DSGVTQTPKHLITATGQRVTLRCSPRSGDLSVYWYQQSLDQGLQFLIQYYNGEERAKGNILERFSAQQFPDLHSELNLSSLELGDSALYFCASSRRGGPDTQYFGPGTRLTVL.

The genes are TRBV2 and TRBJ1-2; the D is unclear. CDR3 length equals 14 residues. Germline V gene sequence: CDR1 SNHLY, CDR2 FYNNEI. The ends were cut back, 3 bases at V and 2 bases at J, with 10 bases in the middle. CDR3 nucleotide sequence: TGTGCCAGCAGTGATGAGAAGAAAAACTATGGCTACACCTTC. Its translation is CASSDEKKNYGYTF.

The chain couples TRBV5-6 to TRBJ2-3; maybe TRBD2 (6 bases). Per germline, CDR1 SGHDT and CDR2 YYEEEE. Between the trimmed V and J ends, which lost 0 bases and 2 bases, there was a span of 10 bases. This CDR3 has 15 residues. CDR3 protein: CASSLGSGVTDTQYF. The CDR3 nucleotides are TGTGCCAGCAGCTTGGGTAGCGGAGTCACAGATACGCAGTATTTT.

The V and J genes are TRBV6-5 and TRBJ1-3; D perhaps matches TRBD1 (6 bases). The CDR3 has 16 amino acids. Trimming left V 4 bases short and J 7 bases short, with 20 bases between. Germline V gene data show CDR1 as MNHEY and CDR2 as SVGAGI. DNA for the CDR3: TGTGCCAGCAGTTCGACAGGAGTAGGGCTTGGCAACACCATATATTTT. Translated: CASSSTGVGLGNTIYF.

The chain has TRBV4-2 and TRBJ2-7, with D maybe TRBD2 (5 bases). Trimming cost V 2 bases and J 0 bases, with 14 bases left between them. CDR3 length: 16 amino acids. Germline CDR1 and CDR2: LGHNA and YNFKEQ. The CDR3 DNA reads TGTGCCAGCAGCCAAACCAGTAGCGAAAACTCCTACGAGCAGTACTTC. This translates into CASSQTSSENSYEQYF.

The V call is TRBV7-9, the J call TRBJ1-2, with a possible D match to TRBD1 (6 bases). Looked up from germline, CDR1 is SEHNR and CDR2 is FQNEAQ (reference sequence). Deletions cut 5 bases from V and 5 bases from J, with 18 bases between. The CDR3 spans 15 residues. The CDR3 DNA sequence: TGTGCCAGCAGCCCTAGTGTGGGTCAGGGGTATGGCTACACCTTC. It specifies CASSPSVGQGYGYTF.

The V gene is TRBV9, the J gene TRBJ2-5; possibly TRBD1 for D (6 bases). The germline CDR1 and CDR2 sequences are SGDLS and YYNGEE. This CDR3 has 14 residues. Trimming stripped 4 bases from V and 11 bases from J, with 21 bases between. The DNA of the CDR3 is TGTGCCAGCAGCCCATGGGACACCCCTAAGGAGCAGTACTTC. Its protein product is CASSPWDTPKEQYF.

This clone came up once. This chain links TRBV29-1 with TRBJ2-7, with a possible D match to TRBD1 (6 bases). Trimming took off 4 bases at V and 0 bases at J, with 16 bases between the two ends. The CDR3 sequence is 15 residues long. In germline, CDR1 is SQVTM, CDR2 ANQGSEA. CDR3 loop: CSVGSDRLSSYEQYF. The CDR3 DNA reads TGCAGCGTTGGATCAGACAGGCTTAGCTCCTACGAGCAGTACTTC.

V usage is TRBV4-2 and J usage is TRBJ1-2, with a possible D match to TRBD1 (5 bases). This CDR3 is 16 amino acids long. Germline loops: CDR1 LGHNA, CDR2 YNFKEQ. V lost 0 bases and J lost 3, with 14 bases in between. The CDR3 DNA follows: TGTGCCAGCAGCCAAGACTCAGGAGGGACCTACTATGGCTACACCTTC. It codes for CASSQDSGGTYYGYTF.

This rearrangement joins TRBV29-1 to TRBJ2-1; TRBD1 matches at 8 bases. With 7 bases clipped from V and 10 bases from J, the junction kept 21 bases outside the gene matches. CDR3 length: 16 residues. Germline V gene sequence: CDR1 SQVTM, CDR2 ANQGSEA. CDR3 nucleotide sequence: TGCAGCGCACGCCCCTGGGACAGGCCCTTAGGTGGAGAGCAGTTCTTC. This gives the protein CSARPWDRPLGGEQFF.